This T cell receptor beta chain was captured by sequencing in a study of cytomegalovirus exposure and HLA in healthy donors. Whole-study findings and limits: Reported performance of the classifier showed diagnosis of cytomegalovirus status with high specificity and sensitivity. Exclusion as indistinguishable affected some V segments, including TRBV6-2 and TRBV6-3.

This clone was detected only a few times. Antigen: not known. V shed 5 bases, J shed 7 bases, and the junction held 8 bases outside the gene matches. The germline V gene has CDR1 MRHNA and CDR2 SNTAGT. This CDR3 comprises 14 residues. The PCR had 60 Vbeta and 13 Jbeta primers. Clones were read by immunoSEQ multiplex PCR, and TCRdb kept only the in-frame ones, dropping some. Of roughly 100,000 clones listed, 82% are singletons. The TCR originated in a man in his thirties or forties in good health and CMV-seropositive. The material sequenced was PBMCs. V usage is TRBV6-4 and J usage is TRBJ1-5; 7 bases map to TRBD1. The CDR3, as DNA: TGTGCCAGCAGTCCCAGGGACAGATGGCAGCCCCAGCATTTT. Residues: CASSPRDRWQPQHF.